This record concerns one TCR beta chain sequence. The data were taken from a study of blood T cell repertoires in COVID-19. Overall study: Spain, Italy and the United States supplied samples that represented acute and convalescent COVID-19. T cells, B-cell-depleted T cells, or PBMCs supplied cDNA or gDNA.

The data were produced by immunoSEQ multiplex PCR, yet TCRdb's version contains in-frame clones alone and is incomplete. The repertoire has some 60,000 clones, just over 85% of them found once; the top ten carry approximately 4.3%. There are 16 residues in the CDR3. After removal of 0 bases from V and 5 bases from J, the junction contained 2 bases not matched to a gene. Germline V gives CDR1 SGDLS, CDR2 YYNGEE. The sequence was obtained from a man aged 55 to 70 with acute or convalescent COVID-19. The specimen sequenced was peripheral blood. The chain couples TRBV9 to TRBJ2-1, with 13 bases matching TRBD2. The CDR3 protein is CASSVVGLAGDNEQFF. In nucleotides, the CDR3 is TGTGCCAGCAGCGTAGTTGGACTAGCGGGAGACAATGAGCAGTTCTTC.